This TCR beta chain was recorded in a study of human T cells and chemical hapten exposure. General study results and limits: Expanded TCRs grouped into significantly more large CDR3 similarity clusters than controls produced. TCRs above 1 in 1000 frequency did not change with DPC sensitization. Alopecia in all donors means immunity may differ from healthy individuals.

Time point reported: pre-sensitization, week 0. Regarding treatment: therapeutic diphenylcyclopropenone sensitization with weekly scalp DPC. As handled by the study authors: Per-sample TCR counts ranged from roughly 23,224 to 750,000, median about 100,000. TCRdb passed the RACE reads through MiXCR, listing each CDR3 protein once. In this record, the V and J calls reflect TCRdb's handling and not the investigators' own analysis. The data show 300,000 to 450,000 distinct CDR3 sequences, about 5.1% seen once. This clonotype turned up a few times. As yet, its antigen is unknown. The V and J ends lost 0 bases and 1 base respectively, with 7 bases between them. Germline CDR1 LGHNA, CDR2 YSLEER. This CDR3 spans 14 amino acids.

The chain carries TRBV4-3 and TRBJ2-7, with D maybe TRBD1 (5 bases). The sequenced sample was whole blood, obtained in connection with sensitization to the hapten diphenylcyclopropenone (DPC). This receptor was obtained from a woman aged 50 to 65 with alopecia areata. Some clones in this sample may be carry-over from other donors' samples. The CDR3 spells CASSQDRASYEQYF. As DNA, the CDR3 is TGCGCCAGCAGCCAAGACAGGGCTTCCTACGAGCAGTACTTC.